The 8 T cell receptor beta chains in this list originate from one sample, sequenced in a study of blood T cell repertoires in COVID-19. Assay used: immunoSEQ multiplex PCR; TCRdb lists only in-frame clones, some missing. Counted here are around 190,000 clones, approximately 84% occurring once; the ten biggest clones make up about 4.9%. Sequencing was performed on peripheral blood. The source is a woman of 80 years or more with acute or convalescent COVID-19.

CDR3 coding DNA: TGTGCCAGCAGCCAAGTCCTTGCCTACCCTAGCACAGATACGCAGTATTTT. Its protein product is CASSQVLAYPSTDTQYF. The V call is TRBV3-1 (or the pseudogene TRBV3-2), the J call TRBJ2-3, with D uncertain. This CDR3 is built from 17 residues. Germline values: CDR1 LGHDT, CDR2 YNNKEL (reference sequence). V lost 1 base and J lost 0, with 14 bases in between.

The V call is TRBV24-1, the J call TRBJ1-1; 8 nucleotides align to TRBD1. Germline V CDR1 and CDR2: KGHDR, SFDVKD. The junction had 8 bases not matched to a gene; V was cut back by 4 bases and J by 5 bases. CDR3 size: 15 residues. The chain's CDR3 is CATSDQRTGHTEAFF. The CDR3, as DNA: TGTGCCACCAGTGACCAAAGGACAGGGCATACTGAAGCTTTCTTT.

This chain joins TRBV18 and TRBJ1-1; D remains ambiguous. Germline V gene lookup returns CDR1 KGHSH and CDR2 LQKENI. The ends were cut back, 2 bases at V and 7 bases at J, with 5 bases in the middle. The CDR3 runs 11 residues. CDR3 sequence (DNA): TGTGCCAGCTCACCATCGAGTGAAGCTTTCTTT. Its translation: CASSPSSEAFF. The full variable domain, completed using reference TRBV18 and TRBJ1-1, is NAGVMQNPRHLVRRRGQEARLRCSPMKGHSHVYWYRQLPEEGLKFMVYLQKENIIDESGMPKERFSAEFPKEGPSILRIQQVVRGDSAAYFCASSPSSEAFFGQGTRLTVV.

This clone was seen once. V gene TRBV30 combines with J gene TRBJ1-1, with D tentatively TRBD1 (6 bases). Trimming left V 1 base short and J 7 bases short, with 13 bases between. Looked up from germline, CDR1 is GTSNPN and CDR2 is SVGIG (reference sequence). The CDR3 is 13 residues long. The CDR3: CAWSAPPDSEAFF. Written as DNA, the CDR3 is TGTGCCTGGAGTGCTCCCCCGGACAGTGAAGCTTTCTTT.

The chain has TRBV4-3 and TRBJ1-2; D not certain. This CDR3 contains 13 residues. The germline gives CDR1 LGHNA, CDR2 YSLEER. V was pared by 4 bases and J by 4 bases, with 10 bases between. CDR3 DNA sequence: TGCGCCAGCAGCCTAAGCACCGTCTATGGCTACACCTTC. Amino acid sequence: CASSLSTVYGYTF.

This clone showed up just a few times. The J gene is TRBJ2-7, the V gene TRBV2; no firm D call. V lost 3 bases, J lost 0 bases, and 6 bases lay in between. The CDR3 has 13 residues. Germline V gives CDR1 SNHLY, CDR2 FYNNEI. The CDR3 DNA reads TGTGCCAGCAGTGATGCAGACTCCTACGAGCAGTACTTC. Residues: CASSDADSYEQYF.

This sequence joins TRBV7-2 and TRBJ2-2; D unclear. CDR1 SGHTA and CDR2 FQGNSA come from the germline V gene. The germline V and J ends were trimmed by 4 bases and 6 bases, with 9 bases remaining between them. This CDR3 comprises 13 residues. The CDR3 nucleotides read TGTGCCAGCAGCTACCGGGTGGCCGGGGAGCTGTTTTTT. Protein: CASSYRVAGELFF.

This clone was recorded once. The chain is built from TRBV6-6 and TRBJ2-7; no clear D gene. The CDR3 extends over 14 amino acids. Germline V gene data show CDR1 as MNHNY and CDR2 as SVGAGI (reference sequence). Trimming cost V 0 bases and J 3 bases, with 9 bases left between them. This CDR3 reads CASSYSIDFYEQYF. The CDR3, as DNA: TGTGCCAGCAGTTACTCGATTGACTTCTACGAGCAGTACTTC.